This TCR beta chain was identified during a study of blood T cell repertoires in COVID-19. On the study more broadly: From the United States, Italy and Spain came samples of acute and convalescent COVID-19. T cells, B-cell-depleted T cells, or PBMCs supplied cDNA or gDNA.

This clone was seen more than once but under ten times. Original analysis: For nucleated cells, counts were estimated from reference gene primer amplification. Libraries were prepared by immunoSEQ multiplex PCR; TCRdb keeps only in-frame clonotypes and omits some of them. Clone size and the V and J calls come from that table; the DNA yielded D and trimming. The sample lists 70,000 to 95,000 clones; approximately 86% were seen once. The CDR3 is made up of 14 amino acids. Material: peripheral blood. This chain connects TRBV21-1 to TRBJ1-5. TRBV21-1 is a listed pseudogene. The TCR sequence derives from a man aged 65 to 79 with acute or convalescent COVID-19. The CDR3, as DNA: TGTGCCAGCATCGACTGGGAGGAATATCAGCCCCAGCATTTT. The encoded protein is CASIDWEEYQPQHF.